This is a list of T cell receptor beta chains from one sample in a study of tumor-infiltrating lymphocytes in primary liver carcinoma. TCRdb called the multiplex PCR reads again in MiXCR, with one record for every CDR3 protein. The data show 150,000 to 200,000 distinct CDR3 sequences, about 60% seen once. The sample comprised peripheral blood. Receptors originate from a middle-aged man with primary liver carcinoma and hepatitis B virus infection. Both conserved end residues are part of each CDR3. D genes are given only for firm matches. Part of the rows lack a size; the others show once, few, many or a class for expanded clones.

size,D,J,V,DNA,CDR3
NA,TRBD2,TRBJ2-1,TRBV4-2,TGTGCCAGCAGCCAAGAGCTGACTAGCGAGGGTAATTTGCAGTTCTTC,CASSQELTSEGNLQFF
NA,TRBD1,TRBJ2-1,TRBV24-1,TGTGCCACCAGTGATAGGGACAGGCTCTACAATGAGCAGTTCTTC,CATSDRDRLYNEQFF
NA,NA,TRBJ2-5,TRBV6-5,TGTGCCAGCAGCCGAGCGACTAGTGGGGAGACCCAGTACTTC,CASSRATSGETQYF
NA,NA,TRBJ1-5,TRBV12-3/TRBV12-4,TGTGCCAGCAGTTTAGCGAGCAATCAGCCCCAGCATTTT,CASSLASNQPQHF
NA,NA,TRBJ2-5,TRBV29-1,TGCAGCGTTGAAGATCGAGGCAAGGTAGAGACCCAGTACTTC,CSVEDRGKVETQYF
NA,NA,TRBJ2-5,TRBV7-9,TGTGCCAGCAGCTCCCATACCGTTAGCGGAAACCAAGAGACCCAGTACTTC,CASSSHTVSGNQETQYF
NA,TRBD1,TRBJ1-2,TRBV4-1,TGCGCCAGTAGCCCGCGGACAGGGGGAGGCTACACCTTC,CASSPRTGGGYTF
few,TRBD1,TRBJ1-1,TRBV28,TGTGCCAGCGTGGGGACAGGTCGGGCCACTGAAGCTTTCTTT,CASVGTGRATEAFF
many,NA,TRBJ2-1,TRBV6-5,TGTGCCAGCAGTTTCGGACAGAAGGAGCAGTTCTTC,CASSFGQKEQFF
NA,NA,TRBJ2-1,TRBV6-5,TGTGACAGCAGTTACGGGACGAATGAGCAGTTCTTC,CDSSYGTNEQFF
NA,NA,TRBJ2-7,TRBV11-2,TGTACCAGCAGGTCAGGGGTATCCGAGCAGTACTTC,CTSRSGVSEQYF
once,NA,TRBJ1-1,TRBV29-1,TGCAGCGTCTCGGACCTCAGTGAGACTGAAGCTTTCTTT,CSVSDLSETEAFF
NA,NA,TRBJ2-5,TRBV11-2,TGTGCCAGCAGCTCCGCCCCGGGACTGTTAAGGGAGACCCAGCACTTC,CASSSAPGLLRETQHF
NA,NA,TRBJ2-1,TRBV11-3,TGTCCCAGCAGCTTAGATCGGTACGGGAATGAGCAGTTCTTC,CPSSLDRYGNEQFF
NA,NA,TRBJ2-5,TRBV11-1,TGTGCCAGGAGTGACACCCTCCAAGAGACCCGGTACTTC,CARSDTLQETRYF
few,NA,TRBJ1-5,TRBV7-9,TGTGCCAGCAGCTCGGGGCTGGGCAATCAGCCCCAGCATTTT,CASSSGLGNQPQHF
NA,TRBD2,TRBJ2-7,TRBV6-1,TGTGCCAGCAGTGGGGGTACTAGCGGGAGTATCTACGAGCAGTACTTC,CASSGGTSGSIYEQYF
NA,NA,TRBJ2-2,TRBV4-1,TGTGCCAGCAGACTAGTGGGAGGCTCGAACACCGGGGAGCTGTTTTTT,CASRLVGGSNTGELFF
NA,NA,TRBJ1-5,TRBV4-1,TGCGCCAGCAGCCAAGCGTGGGGTGGTAATCAGTCCCAGCATTTT,CASSQAWGGNQSQHF
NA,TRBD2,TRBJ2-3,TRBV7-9,TGTGCCAGCAGCCGCAGACTAGCGGGAGACACAGATACGCAGTATTTT,CASSRRLAGDTDTQYF
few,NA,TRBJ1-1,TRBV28,TGTGCCAGCAACGAGAACATGAACACTGAAGCTTTCTTT,CASNENMNTEAFF
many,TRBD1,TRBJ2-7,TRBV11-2,TGTGCCAGCAGCAGCCGGGACAGGGGGCAAGGGGAGCAGTACTTC,CASSSRDRGQGEQYF
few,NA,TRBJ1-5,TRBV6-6,TGTGCCAGCACTTTAGGGGTTCAGCCCCAGCATTTT,CASTLGVQPQHF
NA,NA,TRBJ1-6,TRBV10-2,TGCGCCAGCAGTGAGTCGAGTTCTCTTAATTCACCCCTCCACTTT,CASSESSSLNSPLHF
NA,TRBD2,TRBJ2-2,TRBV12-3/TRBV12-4,TGTGCCAGCAGCCTTGGACTAGCCGGCACCGGGGAGCTGTTTTTT,CASSLGLAGTGELFF
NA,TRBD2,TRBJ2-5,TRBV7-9,TGTGTCGCGGGGGAAGAGACCCAGTACTTC,CVAGEETQYF
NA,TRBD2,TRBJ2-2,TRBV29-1,TGCAGCGTTCCGGGGACTAGAGGGACCGGGGGGCTGTTTTTT,CSVPGTRGTGGLFF
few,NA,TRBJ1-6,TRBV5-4,TGTGCCAGCAGCTTTACGGGTCTCAATTCACCCCTCCACTTT,CASSFTGLNSPLHF
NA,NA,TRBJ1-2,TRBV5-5,TGTGCCAGCAGCCCCTGGGGGCCTGGCTATGGCTACACCTTC,CASSPWGPGYGYTF
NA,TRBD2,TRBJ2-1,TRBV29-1,TGCAGCGTTCGAGCGGGAGGGATAAACAATGAGCAGTTCTTC,CSVRAGGINNEQFF
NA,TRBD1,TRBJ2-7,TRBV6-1,TGTGCCAGCAACTCGACAGGGAAGATTGCGGGCGAGCAGTACTTC,CASNSTGKIAGEQYF
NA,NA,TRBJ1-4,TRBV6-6,TGTGCCAGCAAAGACAGCTTAGATGAAAAACTGTTTTTT,CASKDSLDEKLFF
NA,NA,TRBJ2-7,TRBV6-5,TGTGGCAGCAGTTACCGGGAACCCCCGGACGAGCAGTACTTC,CGSSYREPPDEQYF
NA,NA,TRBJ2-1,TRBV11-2,TGTGTCGGCAGCTTAGCATACAATGAGCAGTTCTTC,CVGSLAYNEQFF
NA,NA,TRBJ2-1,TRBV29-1,TGCAGCGTTGAAGATGCGGTCAGCGAGCAGTTCTTC,CSVEDAVSEQFF
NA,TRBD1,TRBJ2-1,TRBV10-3,TGTGCCATCACCTGGGACAGGGGAGACGAGCAGTTCTTC,CAITWDRGDEQFF
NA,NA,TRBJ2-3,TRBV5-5,TGTGCCAGCAGCTTGGGACTAGACTGGACGGGGGCAGATACGCAGTATTTT,CASSLGLDWTGADTQYF